This T cell receptor (beta chain) was found in a study of blood T cell repertoires in COVID-19. After removal of 5 bases from V and 10 bases from J, the junction contained 5 bases not matched to a gene. The CDR3 consists of 14 residues. CDR1 is MNHEY and CDR2 is SVGAGI in the germline V gene. TCRdb keeps only in-frame clones here, not all; method: immunoSEQ multiplex PCR. The data show 200,000 to 300,000 clones, more than 80% seen once. This clone showed up many times. The sequence came from a human donor in a cohort sampled during active COVID-19. V and J are TRBV6-5 and TRBJ1-6; 10 nucleotides line up with TRBD1. Sequenced: peripheral blood. In DNA, the CDR3 is TGTGCCAGCAGTCGCGACAGGGGGCTGTCACCCCTCCACTTT. This codes for CASSRDRGLSPLHF.